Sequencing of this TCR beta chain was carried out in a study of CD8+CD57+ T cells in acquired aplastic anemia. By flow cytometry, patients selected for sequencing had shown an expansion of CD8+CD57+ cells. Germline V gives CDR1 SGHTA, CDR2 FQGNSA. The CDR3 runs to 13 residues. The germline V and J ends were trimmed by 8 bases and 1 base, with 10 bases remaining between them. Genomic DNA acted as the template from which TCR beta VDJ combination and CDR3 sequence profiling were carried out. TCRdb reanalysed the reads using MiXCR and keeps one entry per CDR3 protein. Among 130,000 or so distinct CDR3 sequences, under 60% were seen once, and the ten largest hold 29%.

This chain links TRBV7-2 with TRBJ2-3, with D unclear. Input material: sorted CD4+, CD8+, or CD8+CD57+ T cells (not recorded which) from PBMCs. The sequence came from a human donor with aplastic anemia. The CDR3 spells CASAVVGTDTQYF. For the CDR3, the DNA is TGTGCCAGCGCGGTCGTCGGCACAGATACGCAGTATTTT.